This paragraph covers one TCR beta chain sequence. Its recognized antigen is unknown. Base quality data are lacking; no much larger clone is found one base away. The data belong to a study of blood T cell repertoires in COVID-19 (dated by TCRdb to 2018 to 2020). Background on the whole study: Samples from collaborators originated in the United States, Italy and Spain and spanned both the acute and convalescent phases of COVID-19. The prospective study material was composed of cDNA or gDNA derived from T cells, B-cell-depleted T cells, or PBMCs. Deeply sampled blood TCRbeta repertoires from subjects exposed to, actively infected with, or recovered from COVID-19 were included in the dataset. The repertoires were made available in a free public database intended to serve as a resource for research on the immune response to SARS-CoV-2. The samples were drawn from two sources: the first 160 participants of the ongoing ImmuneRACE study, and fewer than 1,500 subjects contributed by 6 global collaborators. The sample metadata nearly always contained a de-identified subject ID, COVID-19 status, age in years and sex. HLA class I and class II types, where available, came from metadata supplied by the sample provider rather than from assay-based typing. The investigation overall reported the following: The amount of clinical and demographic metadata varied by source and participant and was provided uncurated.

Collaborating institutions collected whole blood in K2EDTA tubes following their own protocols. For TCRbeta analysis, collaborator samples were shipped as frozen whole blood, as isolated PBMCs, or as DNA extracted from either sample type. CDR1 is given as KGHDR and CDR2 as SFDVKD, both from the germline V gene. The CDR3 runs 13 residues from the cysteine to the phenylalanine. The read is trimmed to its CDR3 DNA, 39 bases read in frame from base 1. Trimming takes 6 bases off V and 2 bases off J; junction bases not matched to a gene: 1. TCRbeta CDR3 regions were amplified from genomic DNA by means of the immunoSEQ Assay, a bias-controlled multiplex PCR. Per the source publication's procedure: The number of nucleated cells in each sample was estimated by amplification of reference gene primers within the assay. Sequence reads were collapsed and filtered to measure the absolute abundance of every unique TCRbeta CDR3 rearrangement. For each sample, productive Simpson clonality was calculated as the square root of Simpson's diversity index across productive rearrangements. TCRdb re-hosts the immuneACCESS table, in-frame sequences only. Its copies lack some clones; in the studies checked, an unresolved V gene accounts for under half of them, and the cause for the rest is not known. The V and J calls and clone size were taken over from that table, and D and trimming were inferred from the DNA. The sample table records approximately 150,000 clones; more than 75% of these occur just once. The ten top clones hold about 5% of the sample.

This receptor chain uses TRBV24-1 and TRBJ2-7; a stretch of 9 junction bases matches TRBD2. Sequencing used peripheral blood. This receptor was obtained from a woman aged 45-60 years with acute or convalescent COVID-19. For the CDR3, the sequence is CATSPSGAYEQYF. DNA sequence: TGTGCCACCAGTCCTAGCGGGGCCTACGAGCAGTACTTC.